This T cell receptor (beta chain) was identified during a study of cytomegalovirus exposure and HLA in healthy donors. Both 60 Vbeta primers and 13 Jbeta primers went into the PCR. Some clones are missing from TCRdb's copy, which holds only in-frame ones; the method was immunoSEQ multiplex PCR. The sample includes around 100,000 clones. Study-wide points: The dataset shows that most TCR sequences were rare, while some public TCRs occurred in many donors. It was reported that the classifier diagnosed cytomegalovirus status with high specificity and sensitivity in both the original and validation cohorts.

All the people who gave samples were healthy bone marrow donors. The CDR3 length is 14 residues. Germline lookup yields CDR1 LGHNA and CDR2 YSLEER. V gave up 1 base and J gave up 7 bases, with 13 bases separating them. Concerning this clone: Its antigen is currently unknown.

The clonotype originates from a middle-aged man in good health and CMV-seronegative. Material for sequencing was PBMCs. The chain couples TRBV4-3 to TRBJ1-1, with D possibly being TRBD1 (5 bases). CDR3 loop: CASSQGLGGVEAFF. CDR3 in DNA: TGCGCCAGCAGCCAAGGGCTGGGGGGTGTTGAAGCTTTCTTT.